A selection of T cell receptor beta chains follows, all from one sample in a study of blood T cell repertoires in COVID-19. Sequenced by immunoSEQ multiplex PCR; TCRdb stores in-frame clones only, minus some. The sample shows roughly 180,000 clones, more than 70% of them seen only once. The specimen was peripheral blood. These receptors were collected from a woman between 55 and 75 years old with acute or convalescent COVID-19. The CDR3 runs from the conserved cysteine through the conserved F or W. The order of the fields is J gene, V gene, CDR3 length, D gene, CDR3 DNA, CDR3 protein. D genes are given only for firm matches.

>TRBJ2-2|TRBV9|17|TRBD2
TGTGCCAGCAGCGTAGCGGGACTAGCGTTAGGCACCGGGGAGCTGTTTTTT
CASSVAGLALGTGELFF
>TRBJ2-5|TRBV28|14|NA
TGTGCCAGCAGTTCCCTTATCGGTTCAGAGACCCAGTACTTC
CASSSLIGSETQYF
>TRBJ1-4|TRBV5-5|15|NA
TGTGCCAGCACCCGGGGCCCGGGGGGCAATGAAAAACTGTTTTTT
CASTRGPGGNEKLFF
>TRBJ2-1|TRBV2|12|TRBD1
TGTGCCAGCAGTAGACAGGGGTATGAGCAGTTCTTC
CASSRQGYEQFF
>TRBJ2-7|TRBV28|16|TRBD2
TGTGCCAGCAGTTTCGCGGGAGGGCACAACTTCTACGAGCAGTACTTC
CASSFAGGHNFYEQYF
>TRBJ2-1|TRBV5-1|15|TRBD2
TGCGCCAGCAGTCCTACTAGCGGAGTTGTCTATGAGCAGTTCTTC
CASSPTSGVVYEQFF
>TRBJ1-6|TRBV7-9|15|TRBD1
TGTGCCAGCAGCTCGAGGGACAGGAGGAATTCACCCCTCCACTTT
CASSSRDRRNSPLHF
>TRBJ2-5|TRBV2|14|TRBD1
TGTGCCAGCAGCGCGGACAGGGCCCAAGAGACCCAGTACTTC
CASSADRAQETQYF
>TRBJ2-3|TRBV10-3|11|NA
TGTGCCATCAGTACAACAGATACGCAGTATTTT
CAISTTDTQYF
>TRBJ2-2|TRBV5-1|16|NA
TGCGCCAGCAGCCCCCTTGCGAGGGCGACCACCGGGGAGCTGTTTTTT
CASSPLARATTGELFF
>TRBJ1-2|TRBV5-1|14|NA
TGCGCCAGCAGCTTGGACTCGGCTAACTATGGCTACACCTTC
CASSLDSANYGYTF
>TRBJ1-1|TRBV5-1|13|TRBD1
TGCGCCAGCAGCTTGTATACAGGGGAAGAAGCTTTCTTT
CASSLYTGEEAFF
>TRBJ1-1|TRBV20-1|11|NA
TGCAGTGCCCGCGTGAACACTGAAGCTTTCTTT
CSARVNTEAFF
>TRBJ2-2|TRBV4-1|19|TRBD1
TGCGCCAGCAGCCGACCTTTGGGGACAGCAACTTCGAACACCGGGGAGCTGTTTTTT
CASSRPLGTATSNTGELFF
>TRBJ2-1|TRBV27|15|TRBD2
TGTGCCAGCAGTTTACTCGCGGGGGAGGGGAATGAGCAGTTCTTC
CASSLLAGEGNEQFF
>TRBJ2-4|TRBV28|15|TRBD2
TGTGCCAGCAGTTCCTTTCCAGCGGGAGGGCGGTTCAAGTACTTC
CASSSFPAGGRFKYF
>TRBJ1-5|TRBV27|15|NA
TGTGCCAGCAGTCGTTTCGAAGGGGCCAATCAGCCCCAGCATTTT
CASSRFEGANQPQHF
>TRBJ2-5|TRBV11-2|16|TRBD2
TGTGCCAGCAGCCCACGGGGTAGCGGGAGGGGGGAGACCCAGTACTTC
CASSPRGSGRGETQYF
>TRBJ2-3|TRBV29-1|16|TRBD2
TGCAGCGTTGCTCCCGTAGCGGGGGGGGTCACAGATACGCAGTATTTT
CSVAPVAGGVTDTQYF
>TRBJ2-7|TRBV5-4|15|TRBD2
TGTGCCAGCAGTCAAGAACCGGGACTAGCGCGGGAGCAGTACTTC
CASSQEPGLAREQYF
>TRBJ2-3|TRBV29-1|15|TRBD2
TGCAGCGTTGATGGCCTTAGCGGGAGTTCAGATACGCAGTATTTT
CSVDGLSGSSDTQYF
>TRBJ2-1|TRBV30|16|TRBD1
TGTGCCTGGAGTGTTAAGGGACAGGGTCTGGTCAATGAGCAGTTCTTC
CAWSVKGQGLVNEQFF